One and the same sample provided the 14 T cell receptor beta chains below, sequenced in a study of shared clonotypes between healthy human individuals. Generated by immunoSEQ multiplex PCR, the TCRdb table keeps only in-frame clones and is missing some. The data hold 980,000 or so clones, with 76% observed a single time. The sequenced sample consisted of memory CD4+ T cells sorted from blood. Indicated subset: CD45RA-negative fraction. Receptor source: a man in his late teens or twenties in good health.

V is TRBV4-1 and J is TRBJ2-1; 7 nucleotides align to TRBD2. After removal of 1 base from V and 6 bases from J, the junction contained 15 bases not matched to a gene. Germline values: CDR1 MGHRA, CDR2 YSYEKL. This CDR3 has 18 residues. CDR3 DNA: TGCGCCAGCAGCCAAGTCAAATCAGCGGGGAAACCGGGCAATGAGCAGTTCTTC. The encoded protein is CASSQVKSAGKPGNEQFF.

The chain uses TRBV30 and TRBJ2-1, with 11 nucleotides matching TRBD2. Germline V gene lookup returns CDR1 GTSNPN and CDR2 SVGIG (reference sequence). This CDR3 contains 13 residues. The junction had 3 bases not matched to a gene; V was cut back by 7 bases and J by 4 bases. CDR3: CALSSGGYNEQFF. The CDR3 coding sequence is TGTGCCTTATCTAGCGGGGGGTACAATGAGCAGTTCTTC.

The CDR3 DNA sequence: TGTGCCAGCAGTCCGACTAGCGGGAATGGCAATGAGCAGTTCTTC. Translation gives CASSPTSGNGNEQFF. The V call is TRBV6-5, the J call TRBJ2-1; TRBD2 aligns across 11 bases. This CDR3 spans 15 amino acids. Germline CDR1 MNHEY, CDR2 SVGAGI. Unmatched junction bases numbered 6, after V lost 5 bases and J lost 6 bases.

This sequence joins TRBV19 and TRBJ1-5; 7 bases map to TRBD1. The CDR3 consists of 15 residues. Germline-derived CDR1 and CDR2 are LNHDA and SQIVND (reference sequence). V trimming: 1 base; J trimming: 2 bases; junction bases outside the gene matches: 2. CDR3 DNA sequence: TGTGCCAGTAGTATAGTAACAGGGGGCAATCAGCCCCAGCATTTT. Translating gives CASSIVTGGNQPQHF.

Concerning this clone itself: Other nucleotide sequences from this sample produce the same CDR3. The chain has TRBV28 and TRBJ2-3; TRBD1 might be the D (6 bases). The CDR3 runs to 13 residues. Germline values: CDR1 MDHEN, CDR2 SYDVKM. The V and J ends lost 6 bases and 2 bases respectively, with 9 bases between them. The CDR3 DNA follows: TGTGCCAGCAGCCAGGGGTCCACAGATACGCAGTATTTT. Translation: CASSQGSTDTQYF.

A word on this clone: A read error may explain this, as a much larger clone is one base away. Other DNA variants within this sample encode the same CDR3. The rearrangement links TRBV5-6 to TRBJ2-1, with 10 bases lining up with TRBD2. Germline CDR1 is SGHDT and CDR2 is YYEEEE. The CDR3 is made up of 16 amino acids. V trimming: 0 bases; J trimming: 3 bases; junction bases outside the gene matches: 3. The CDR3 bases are TGTGCCAGCAGCTTGGGAGCGGGGGGGCACTACAATGAGCAGTTCTTC. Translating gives CASSLGAGGHYNEQFF. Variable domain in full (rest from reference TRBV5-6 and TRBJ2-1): DAGVTQSPTHLIKTRGQQVTLRCSPKSGHDTVSWYQQALGQGPQFIFQYYEEEERQRGNFPDRFSGHQFPNYSSELNVNALLLGDSALYLCASSLGAGGHYNEQFFGPGTRLTVL.

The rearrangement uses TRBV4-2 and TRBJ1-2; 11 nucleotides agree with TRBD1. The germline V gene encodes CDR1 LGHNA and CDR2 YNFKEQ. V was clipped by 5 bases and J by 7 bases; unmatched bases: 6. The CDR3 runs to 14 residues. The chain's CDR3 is CASSLGQGDSGYTF. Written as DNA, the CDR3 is TGTGCCAGCAGCTTGGGACAGGGGGACTCTGGCTACACCTTC.

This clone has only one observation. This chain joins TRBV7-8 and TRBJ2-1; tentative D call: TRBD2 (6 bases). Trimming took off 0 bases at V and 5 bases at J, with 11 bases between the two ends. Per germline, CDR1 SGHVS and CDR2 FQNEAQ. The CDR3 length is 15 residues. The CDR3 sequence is CASSLAGLSNNEQFF. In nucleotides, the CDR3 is TGTGCCAGCAGCTTAGCGGGACTGAGCAACAATGAGCAGTTCTTC.

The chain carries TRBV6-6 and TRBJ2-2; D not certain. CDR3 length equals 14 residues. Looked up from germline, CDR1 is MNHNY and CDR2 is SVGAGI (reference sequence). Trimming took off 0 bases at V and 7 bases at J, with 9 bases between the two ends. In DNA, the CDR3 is TGTGCCAGCAGTTACTCGGGTGGAGTCGGGGAGCTGTTTTTT. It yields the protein CASSYSGGVGELFF.

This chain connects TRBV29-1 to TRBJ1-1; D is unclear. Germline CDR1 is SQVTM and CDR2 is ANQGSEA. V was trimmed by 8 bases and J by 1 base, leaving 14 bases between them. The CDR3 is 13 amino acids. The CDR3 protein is CSLTRVANTEAFF. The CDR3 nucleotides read TGCAGCCTTACAAGGGTAGCGAACACTGAAGCTTTCTTT.

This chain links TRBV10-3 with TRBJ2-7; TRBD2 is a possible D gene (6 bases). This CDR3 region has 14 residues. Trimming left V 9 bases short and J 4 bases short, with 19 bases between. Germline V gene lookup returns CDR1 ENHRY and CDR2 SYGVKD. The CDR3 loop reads CAIGRSGVEYEQYF. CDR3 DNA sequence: TGTGCCATTGGGCGCTCGGGGGTTGAGTACGAGCAGTACTTC.

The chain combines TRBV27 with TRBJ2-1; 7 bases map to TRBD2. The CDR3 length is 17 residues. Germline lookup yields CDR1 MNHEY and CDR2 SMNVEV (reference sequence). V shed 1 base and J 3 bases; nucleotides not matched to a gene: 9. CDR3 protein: CASSLYGLTSNYNEQFF. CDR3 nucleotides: TGTGCCAGCAGTTTATATGGGTTGACTAGCAACTACAATGAGCAGTTCTTC.

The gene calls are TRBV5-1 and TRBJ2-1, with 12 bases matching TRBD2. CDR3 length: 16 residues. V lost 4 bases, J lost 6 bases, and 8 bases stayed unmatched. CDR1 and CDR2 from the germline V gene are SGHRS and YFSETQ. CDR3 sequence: CASSDLAGGTSNEQFF. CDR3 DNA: TGCGCCAGCAGCGACCTAGCGGGAGGGACTTCCAATGAGCAGTTCTTC.

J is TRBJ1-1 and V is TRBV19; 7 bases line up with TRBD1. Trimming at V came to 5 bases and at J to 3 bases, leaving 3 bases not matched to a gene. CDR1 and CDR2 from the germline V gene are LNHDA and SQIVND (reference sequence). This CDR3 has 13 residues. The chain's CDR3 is CASSADRDTEAFF. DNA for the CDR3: TGTGCCAGTAGTGCTGACAGGGACACTGAAGCTTTCTTT.